Listed below are T cell receptor beta chains from one sample, sequenced in a study of cytomegalovirus exposure and HLA in healthy donors. TCRdb's copy holds only in-frame clones and misses some; the assay was immunoSEQ multiplex PCR. Of almost 75,000 clones in the sample, roughly 80% were seen once. Sequenced sample: PBMCs. Receptors originate from a man younger than 45 in good health and CMV-seronegative. The CDR3 runs from the conserved cysteine through the conserved F or W. Fields, in order: D gene, J gene, clone size, V gene, CDR3 DNA, CDR3 protein. A D gene is named only where the DNA matches it firmly. Clone size appears in some rows only: once, few, many, or a class for an expanded clone.

>NA|TRBJ1-5|NA|TRBV9
TGTGCCAGCAGCGTAGGGGGGCCCGGCAATCAGCCCCAGCATTTT
CASSVGGPGNQPQHF
>NA|TRBJ2-1|NA|TRBV28
TGTGCCAGCAGATCGTCGATGGACCGCGGGAATGAGCAGTTCTTC
CASRSSMDRGNEQFF
>TRBD1|TRBJ1-4|NA|TRBV9
TGTGCCAGTAACCGGGACAGTAATGAAAAACTGTTTTTT
CASNRDSNEKLFF
>NA|TRBJ2-5|NA|TRBV6-5
TGTGCCAGCAGTTACTCTCCGAGACATCAAGAGACCCAGTACTTC
CASSYSPRHQETQYF
>NA|TRBJ2-7|NA|TRBV28
TGTGCCAGCAGTCCCTCCAGACTTCCCTACGAGCAGTACTTC
CASSPSRLPYEQYF
>NA|TRBJ1-1|few|TRBV15
TGTGCCACCAGCAGAGAAGTCGGGGGGGGACCGAACACTGAAGCTTTCTTT
CATSREVGGGPNTEAFF
>TRBD1|TRBJ1-2|NA|TRBV28
TGTGCCAGCAGTTCTGGGCAGGGGGTATATGGCTACACCTTC
CASSSGQGVYGYTF
>NA|TRBJ1-1|NA|TRBV14
TGTGCCAGCAGCCCGGGTGGTAGCCAGAACACTGAAGCTTTCTTT
CASSPGGSQNTEAFF
>NA|TRBJ2-2|few|TRBV2
TGTGCCAGCAGTGTCGACGGGTTGGCCGGGGAGCTGTTTTTT
CASSVDGLAGELFF
>NA|TRBJ1-3|NA|TRBV19
TGTGCCAGTACTGATACAACCGGCCGGGAGGGAGACACCATATATTTT
CASTDTTGREGDTIYF
>NA|TRBJ1-2|NA|TRBV7-2
TGTGCCAGCAGCTTAGGTACCCCTAGAGAGGTTCTCTATGGCTACACCTTC
CASSLGTPREVLYGYTF
>NA|TRBJ2-1|NA|TRBV5-1
TGCGCCAGCAGCTTGGGGACCTCGGGGGATGAGCAGTTCTTC
CASSLGTSGDEQFF
>TRBD1|TRBJ1-5|NA|TRBV2
TGTGCCAGCAGCAGACAGGGGTTTTCTCAGCCCCAGCATTTT
CASSRQGFSQPQHF
>NA|TRBJ1-5|NA|TRBV28
TGTGCCAGCAGTTTTGGAGGGATTATTCAGCCCCAGCATTTT
CASSFGGIIQPQHF
>NA|TRBJ1-5|once|TRBV28
TGTGCCAGCACCACGGGCGGGGATAGCAATCAGCCCCAGCATTTT
CASTTGGDSNQPQHF
>NA|TRBJ2-1|NA|TRBV5-1
TGCGCCAGCAGCTCTCAGGGGATAGGGGATGAGCAGTTCTTC
CASSSQGIGDEQFF
>NA|TRBJ1-2|few|TRBV27
TGTGCCAGCAGCAAGCGGGGGTATGGCTACACCTTC
CASSKRGYGYTF
>TRBD1|TRBJ2-5|NA|TRBV7-2
TGTGCCAGCGGGTTGGGACAGGAAGAGACCCAGTACTTC
CASGLGQEETQYF